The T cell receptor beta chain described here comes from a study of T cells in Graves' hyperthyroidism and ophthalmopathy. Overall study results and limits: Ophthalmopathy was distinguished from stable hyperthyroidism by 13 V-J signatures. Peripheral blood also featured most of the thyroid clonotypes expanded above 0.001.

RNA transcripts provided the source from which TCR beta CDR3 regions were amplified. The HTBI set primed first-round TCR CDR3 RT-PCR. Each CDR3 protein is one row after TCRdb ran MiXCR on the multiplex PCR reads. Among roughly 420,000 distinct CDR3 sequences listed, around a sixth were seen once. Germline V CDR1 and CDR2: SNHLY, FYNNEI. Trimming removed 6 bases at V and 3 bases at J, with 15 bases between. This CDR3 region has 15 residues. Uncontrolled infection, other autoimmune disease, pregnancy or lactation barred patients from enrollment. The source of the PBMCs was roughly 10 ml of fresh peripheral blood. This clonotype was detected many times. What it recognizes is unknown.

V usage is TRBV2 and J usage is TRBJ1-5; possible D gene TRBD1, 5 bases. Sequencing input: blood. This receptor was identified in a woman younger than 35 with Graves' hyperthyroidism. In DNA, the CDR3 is TGTGCCAGCAGGGGGCAAGGGTTTACCAATCAGCCCCAGCATTTT. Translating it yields CASRGQGFTNQPQHF. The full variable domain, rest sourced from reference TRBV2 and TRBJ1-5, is EPEVTQTPSHQVTQMGQEVILRCVPISNHLYFYWYRQILGQKVEFLVSFYNNEISEKSEIFDDQFSVERPDGSNFTLKIRSTKLEDSAMYFCASRGQGFTNQPQHFGDGTRLSIL.